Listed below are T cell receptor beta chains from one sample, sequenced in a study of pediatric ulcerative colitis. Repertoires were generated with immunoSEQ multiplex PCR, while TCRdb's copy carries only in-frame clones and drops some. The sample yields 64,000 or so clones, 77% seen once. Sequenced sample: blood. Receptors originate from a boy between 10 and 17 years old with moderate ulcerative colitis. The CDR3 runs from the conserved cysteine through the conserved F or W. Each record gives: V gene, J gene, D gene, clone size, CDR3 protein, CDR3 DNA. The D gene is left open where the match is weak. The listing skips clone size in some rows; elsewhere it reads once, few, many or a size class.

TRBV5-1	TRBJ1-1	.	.	CASKPKPGGIVNTEAFF	TGCGCCAGCAAACCTAAACCGGGGGGTATCGTTAACACTGAAGCTTTCTTT
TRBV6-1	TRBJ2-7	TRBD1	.	CASSAYTGGTTYAYEQYF	TGTGCCAGCAGTGCCTATACAGGGGGTACTACATACGCCTACGAGCAGTACTTC
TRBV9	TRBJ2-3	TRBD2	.	CASSVPQGVAGDEDTQYF	TGTGCCAGCAGCGTACCCCAGGGAGTAGCGGGAGATGAAGATACGCAGTATTTT
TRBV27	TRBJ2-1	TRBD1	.	CASTNGQVSFNEQFF	TGTGCCAGCACCAATGGACAGGTCAGTTTCAATGAGCAGTTCTTC
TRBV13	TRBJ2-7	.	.	CASSSGDSYEQYF	TGTGCCAGCAGCTCAGGGGACTCCTACGAGCAGTACTTC
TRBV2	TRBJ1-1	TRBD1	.	CASRFDRVLTEAFF	TGTGCCAGCAGATTCGACAGGGTGCTGACTGAAGCTTTCTTT
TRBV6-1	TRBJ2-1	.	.	CASSGRAYNEQFF	TGTGCCAGCAGTGGACGGGCGTACAATGAGCAGTTCTTC
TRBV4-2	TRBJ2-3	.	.	CASSQVGQGASTDTQYF	TGTGCCAGCAGCCAAGTGGGGCAGGGAGCTAGCACAGATACGCAGTATTTT
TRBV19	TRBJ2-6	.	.	CASKGNSGANVLTF	TGTGCCAGTAAAGGGAACTCTGGGGCCAACGTCCTGACTTTC
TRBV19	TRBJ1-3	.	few	CASSTGLSGNTIYF	TGTGCCAGTAGTACAGGCCTCTCTGGAAACACCATATATTTT
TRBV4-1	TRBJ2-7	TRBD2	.	CASSQLAGGLTEQYF	TGCGCCAGCAGCCAACTAGCGGGGGGGCTTACCGAGCAGTACTTC
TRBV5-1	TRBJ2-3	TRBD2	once	CASGTSGKHTDTQYF	TGCGCCAGCGGGACTAGCGGGAAACACACAGATACGCAGTATTTT
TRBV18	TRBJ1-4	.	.	CASSLYNRDTRAGAKLFF	TGTGCCAGCTCCCTTTACAACAGGGACACCCGAGCAGGCGCAAAACTGTTTTTT
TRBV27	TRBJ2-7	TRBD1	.	CASSSVPGQYEQYF	TGTGCCAGCAGTTCTGTCCCGGGACAGTACGAGCAGTACTTC
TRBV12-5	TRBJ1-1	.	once	CASGFLGTTEAFF	TGTGCTAGTGGTTTTTTAGGCACCACTGAAGCTTTCTTT
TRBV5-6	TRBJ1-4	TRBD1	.	CASSRQGIATNEKLFF	TGTGCCAGCAGCCGACAGGGGATTGCAACTAATGAAAAACTGTTTTTT
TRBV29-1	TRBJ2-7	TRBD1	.	CSVAGQGRYEQYF	TGCAGCGTTGCGGGACAGGGGAGGTACGAGCAGTACTTC
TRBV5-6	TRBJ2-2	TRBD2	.	CASSIGISGGLTGELFF	TGTGCCAGCAGCATTGGGATAAGCGGGGGGCTCACCGGGGAGCTGTTTTTT
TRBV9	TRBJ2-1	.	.	CASSVESLAAYNEQFF	TGTGCCAGCAGCGTAGAATCCCTAGCAGCATACAATGAGCAGTTCTTC
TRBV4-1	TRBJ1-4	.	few	CASSLTGLNEKLFF	TGCGCCAGCAGCCTCACAGGATTAAATGAAAAACTGTTTTTT
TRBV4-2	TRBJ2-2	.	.	CASSQDPLVYGELFF	TGTGCCAGCAGCCAAGATCCGCTAGTCTACGGGGAGCTGTTTTTT
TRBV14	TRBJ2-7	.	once	CASSPDYEQYF	TGTGCCAGCAGCCCGGACTACGAGCAGTACTTC
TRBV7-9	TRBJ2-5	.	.	CASSYPRAGQETQYF	TGTGCCAGCAGCTATCCAAGGGCCGGCCAAGAGACCCAGTACTTC
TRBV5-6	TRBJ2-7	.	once	CASSLGVREQYF	TGTGCCAGCAGCTTGGGGGTAAGGGAGCAGTACTTC
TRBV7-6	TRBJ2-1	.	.	CASSIGNRESYNEQFF	TGTGCCAGCAGCATAGGTAACAGGGAATCCTACAATGAGCAGTTCTTC
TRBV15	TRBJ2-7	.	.	CATSISNVYEQYF	TGTGCCACCAGCATATCGAACGTATACGAGCAGTACTTC
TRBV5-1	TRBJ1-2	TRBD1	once	CASSVDREYGYTF	TGCGCCAGCAGCGTGGACAGGGAATATGGCTACACCTTC
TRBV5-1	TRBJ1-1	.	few	CASSLSPVSGEAFF	TGCGCCAGCAGCTTGAGCCCGGTTAGTGGTGAAGCTTTCTTT
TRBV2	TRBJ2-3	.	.	CASSELQSGTDTQYF	TGTGCCAGCAGTGAACTACAGTCTGGCACAGATACGCAGTATTTT
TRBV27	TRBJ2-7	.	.	CASSFGHEQYF	TGTGCCAGCAGTTTTGGGCACGAGCAGTACTTC
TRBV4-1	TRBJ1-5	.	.	CASSQYGPNSNQPQHF	TGCGCCAGCAGCCAATACGGGCCCAATAGCAATCAGCCCCAGCATTTT
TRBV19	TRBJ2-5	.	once	CASSGMQGIVETQYF	TGTGCCAGTAGTGGGATGCAGGGGATTGTGGAGACCCAGTACTTC
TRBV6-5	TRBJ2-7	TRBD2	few	CASRQRESYEQYF	TGTGCCAGCAGGCAGCGGGAGTCCTACGAGCAGTACTTC
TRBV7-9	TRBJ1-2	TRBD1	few	CASSIRQGIGGYTF	TGTGCCAGCAGCATTCGACAGGGGATCGGTGGCTACACCTTC
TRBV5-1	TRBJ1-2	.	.	CASSLALKTGTNYGYTF	TGCGCCAGCAGCTTGGCCTTAAAGACAGGAACTAACTATGGCTACACCTTC
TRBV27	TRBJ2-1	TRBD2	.	CASSFGKLAGGPHNEQFF	TGTGCCAGCAGTTTCGGAAAACTAGCGGGAGGCCCCCACAATGAGCAGTTCTTC
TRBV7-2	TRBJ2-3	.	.	CASSLAVGRVTDTQYF	TGTGCCAGCAGCTTAGCCGTAGGTCGGGTCACAGATACGCAGTATTTT